This TCR beta chain was recorded in a study of T cells in Graves' hyperthyroidism and ophthalmopathy. The source material, RNA transcripts, was used to amplify TCR beta CDR3 regions. HTBI primers drove first-round RT-PCR of the TCR CDR3. TCRdb redid the calling of the multiplex PCR reads with MiXCR, one entry per CDR3 protein. The sample includes under 300,000 distinct CDR3 sequences, 13% of them seen just once. PBMCs were collected from an approximately 9.3 ml volume of fresh peripheral blood. The TCR comes from a woman aged 25-40 years with Graves' hyperthyroidism that later progressed to Graves' ophthalmopathy. The material sequenced was blood.

Written as DNA, the CDR3 is TGTGCCAGCAGCCGACGAACCCGACAGGGCGCCTACGAGCAGTACTTC. Its protein product is CASSRRTRQGAYEQYF. The gene calls are TRBV27 and TRBJ2-7; the match to TRBD1 covers 7 bases. Germline loops: CDR1 MNHEY, CDR2 SMNVEV (reference sequence). This CDR3 has 16 residues. Trimming cost V 6 bases and J 2 bases; bases outside gene matches: 13.